The clone carrying this T cell receptor (beta chain) was picked up one time. The antigen is undetermined. CDR1 is LGHNA, CDR2 YSLEER, per germline. Trimming took off 1 base at V and 4 bases at J, with 13 bases between the two ends. This CDR3 comprises 15 residues. These data belong to a study of cytomegalovirus exposure and HLA in healthy donors. PCR employed 60 Vbeta and 13 Jbeta primers. Clones were sequenced by immunoSEQ multiplex PCR, and TCRdb holds only the in-frame ones, with some missing. The sample yields approximately 180,000 clones, 81% seen once. The study, taken as a whole, reports: Follow-up analysis later connected one missense variant in DCLRE1C with trimming of TCR beta V- and J-genes.

Input material: PBMCs. The clonotype originates from a man younger than 35 in good health and CMV-seronegative. The rearrangement links TRBV4-3 to TRBJ2-5; tentative D call: TRBD2 (6 bases). CDR3 nucleotides: TGCGCCAGCAGCCAAGCAGCGGGCAACGGAGAGACCCAGTACTTC. Translation: CASSQAAGNGETQYF.